What follows are 8 T cell receptor beta chains derived from one specimen sequenced in a study of response to subunit inactivated influenza vaccine. TCRdb reanalysed the RT-PCR reads using MiXCR and keeps one entry per CDR3 protein. This sample has 500,000 to 750,000 distinct CDR3 sequences, with approximately 15% found just once. Source: PBMCs from blood, taken about 13 days after vaccination. These receptors were obtained from a man aged 50 to 60 who received an inactivated influenza vaccine.

This clonotype was detected a few times. The chain uses TRBV30 and TRBJ2-1, with unresolved D. Germline loops: CDR1 GTSNPN, CDR2 SVGIG (reference sequence). The CDR3 has 12 amino acids. The V end lost 0 bases, the J end lost 8 bases, and 8 bases lay between the germline ends. CDR3 DNA sequence: TGTGCCTGGAGTGTGGGCGCTGATGAGCAGTTCTTC. As protein: CAWSVGADEQFF.

The CDR3, as DNA: TGCAGCGTTGGGGGAGGGAGCAATCAGCCCCAGCATTTT. Protein sequence: CSVGGGSNQPQHF. V and J are TRBV29-1 and TRBJ1-5; D is unresolved. The CDR3 contains 13 residues. Per the germline V gene, CDR1 is SQVTM and CDR2 is ANQGSEA. V lost 4 bases and J 1 base, leaving 8 bases between the germline ends. Filled out from reference TRBV29-1 and TRBJ1-5, the complete variable domain reads SAVISQKPSRDICQRGTSLTIQCQVDSQVTMMFWYRQQPGQSLTLIATANQGSEATYESGFVIDKFPISRPNLTFSTLTVSNMSPEDSSIYLCSVGGGSNQPQHFGDGTRLSIL.

This sequence joins TRBV15 and TRBJ1-1, with D unclear. Looked up from germline, CDR1 is LNHNV and CDR2 is YYDKDF (reference sequence). The CDR3 runs 14 residues. Trimming left V 4 bases short and J 3 bases short, with 12 bases between. The CDR3 region has the DNA TGTGCCACCAGCAACCCTGTAAGGGACACTGAAGCTTTCTTT. Its translation is CATSNPVRDTEAFF. Full variable domain (missing parts from reference TRBV15 and TRBJ1-1): DAMVIQNPRYQVTQFGKPVTLSCSQTLNHNVMYWYQQKSSQAPKLLFHYYDKDFNNEADTPDNFQSRRPNTSFCFLDIRSPGLGDTAMYLCATSNPVRDTEAFFGQGTRLTVV.

The rearrangement joins TRBV5-1 to TRBJ1-4; D is unclear. Looked up from germline, CDR1 is SGHRS and CDR2 is YFSETQ. Deletions cut 4 bases from V and 8 bases from J, with 12 bases between. The CDR3 runs to 13 residues. CDR3 sequence (DNA): TGCGCCAGCAGCGGTGGGCGCGGGGAAAAACTGTTTTTT. This gives the protein CASSGGRGEKLFF.

This clonotype was picked up many times. This chain uses TRBV28 with TRBJ2-1; no clear D gene. Trimming removed 6 bases at V and 6 bases at J, with 18 bases between. This CDR3 comprises 15 residues. CDR1 and CDR2 (germline): MDHEN, SYDVKM. The CDR3 sequence is CASSPPRRGVNEQFF. The DNA for the CDR3 is TGTGCCAGCAGCCCCCCTAGGCGCGGAGTCAATGAGCAGTTCTTC.

This clonotype has more than one count but fewer than ten. V usage is TRBV5-1 and J usage is TRBJ2-1; TRBD2 aligns across 7 bases. Trimming at V came to 0 bases and at J to 9 bases, leaving 0 bases not matched to a gene. Germline V gene data show CDR1 as SGHRS and CDR2 as YFSETQ. The CDR3 spans 12 residues. DNA for the CDR3: TGCGCCAGCAGCTTGGCGGGGGGTGAGCAGTTCTTC. Translation gives CASSLAGGEQFF.

The chain couples TRBV4-2 to TRBJ1-2; weak D call: TRBD1 (5 bases). The length of the CDR3 is 14 residues. Germline V gives CDR1 LGHNA, CDR2 YNFKEQ. The germline V and J ends were trimmed by 0 bases and 6 bases, with 11 bases remaining between them. The CDR3 loop reads CASSQDGGVDGYTF. The CDR3 nucleotides read TGTGCCAGCAGCCAAGATGGGGGGGTCGATGGCTACACCTTC.

This clonotype was counted a few times. The gene calls are TRBV12-3 or TRBV12-4 and TRBJ2-7; TRBD1 matches at 7 bases. With 2 bases clipped from V and 3 bases from J, the junction kept 1 base outside the gene matches. The CDR3 extends over 13 amino acids. The CDR3 DNA is TGTGCCAGCAGTTTACACAGGGGCTACGAGCAGTACTTC. Amino acid sequence: CASSLHRGYEQYF.